The rows below give T cell receptor beta chains drawn from one sample of a study of blood T cell repertoires in COVID-19. Assay used: immunoSEQ multiplex PCR; TCRdb lists only in-frame clones, some missing. The sample holds roughly 240,000 clones, more than 75% seen once. Sequenced: peripheral blood. These receptors originate from a woman aged 80 or older with COVID-19, enrolled during active disease. Both conserved end residues are part of each CDR3. The D gene is left open where the match is weak. The size field is filled for only some rows; it gives once, few, many or a size class.

abundance	v_gene	j_gene	d_gene	len	CDR3aa	CDR3nt
.	TRBV15	TRBJ2-1	TRBD1	17	CATSRDGTGGRYNEQFF	TGTGCCACCAGCAGAGATGGGACAGGGGGACGGTACAATGAGCAGTTCTTC
.	TRBV30	TRBJ1-1	.	11	CAFTPNTEAFF	TGTGCCTTCACACCCAACACTGAAGCTTTCTTT
.	TRBV7-6	TRBJ2-7	TRBD1	15	CASSLASQGEGEQYF	TGTGCCAGCAGCTTAGCGTCACAGGGGGAAGGCGAGCAGTACTTC
.	TRBV3-1/TRBV3-2	TRBJ2-3	.	11	CASSPGGTQYF	TGTGCCAGCAGCCCCGGGGGTACGCAGTATTTT
.	TRBV10-1	TRBJ1-1	.	14	CASSESAGATEAFF	TGCGCCAGCAGTGAGTCCGCGGGGGCCACTGAAGCTTTCTTT
.	TRBV3-1/TRBV3-2	TRBJ1-4	.	15	CASSPGWQGGEKLFF	TGTGCCAGCAGCCCCGGGTGGCAGGGAGGCGAAAAACTGTTTTTT
.	TRBV29-1	TRBJ2-3	TRBD2	12	CSGKAGADTQYF	TGCAGCGGGAAAGCGGGGGCAGATACGCAGTATTTT
.	TRBV5-1	TRBJ2-7	.	14	CASSLAQGGNEQYF	TGCGCCAGCAGCTTGGCACAGGGGGGGAACGAGCAGTACTTC
.	TRBV20-1	TRBJ1-4	.	15	CSASGAGATNEKLFF	TGCAGTGCTAGTGGGGCCGGGGCAACTAATGAAAAACTGTTTTTT
.	TRBV23-1	TRBJ1-5	.	16	CASSQLQVFYNQPQHF	TGCGCCAGCAGTCAACTACAGGTCTTTTACAATCAGCCCCAGCATTTT
.	TRBV5-1	TRBJ1-4	.	13	CASSLAGMSKLFF	TGCGCCAGCAGCTTGGCGGGGATGAGTAAACTGTTTTTT
.	TRBV2	TRBJ2-5	TRBD1	15	CASSIGQGRLETQYF	TGTGCCAGCAGTATAGGACAGGGACGGTTAGAGACCCAGTACTTC
.	TRBV18	TRBJ1-3	.	15	CASSPRADSGNTIYF	TGTGCCAGCTCACCACGGGCCGACTCTGGAAACACCATATATTTT
.	TRBV27	TRBJ2-7	.	14	CASSLNRPWDEQYF	TGTGCCAGCAGTTTAAACAGGCCGTGGGACGAGCAGTACTTC
.	TRBV5-1	TRBJ1-6	.	13	CASSLGSDSPLHF	TGCGCCAGCAGCTTGGGTTCGGATTCACCCCTCCACTTT
.	TRBV5-1	TRBJ2-7	.	14	CASSFVGGSYEQYF	TGCGCCAGCAGCTTCGTGGGGGGCTCCTACGAGCAGTACTTC
.	TRBV18	TRBJ1-1	TRBD1	14	CASSVRTGGYEAFF	TGTGCCAGCTCAGTCCGGACAGGGGGTTATGAAGCTTTCTTT
.	TRBV9	TRBJ2-5	TRBD2	14	CASSVGGGAGTQYF	TGTGCCAGCAGCGTAGGCGGGGGGGCCGGGACCCAGTACTTC
.	TRBV7-3	TRBJ1-1	.	13	CASSFMGGTEAFF	TGTGCCAGCAGCTTCATGGGGGGCACTGAAGCTTTCTTT
once	TRBV6-5	TRBJ1-1	TRBD1	16	CASSYGGTGGLTEAFF	TGTGCCAGCAGTTACGGTGGGACAGGGGGCTTGACTGAAGCTTTCTTT
.	TRBV15	TRBJ1-1	.	15	CATSRDIIPNTEAFF	TGTGCCACCAGCAGAGATATAATTCCTAACACTGAAGCTTTCTTT
.	TRBV19	TRBJ2-2	.	15	CASSIDSTNTGELFF	TGTGCCAGTAGTATCGACAGCACAAACACCGGGGAGCTGTTTTTT
.	TRBV6-6	TRBJ1-1	TRBD1	15	CASLSGDSMNTEAFF	TGTGCCAGCCTTTCAGGGGACAGTATGAACACTGAAGCTTTCTTT
.	TRBV10-3	TRBJ2-2	TRBD1	15	CAISIGTGNTGELFF	TGTGCCATCAGTATCGGGACAGGGAACACCGGGGAGCTGTTTTTT
.	TRBV3-1/TRBV3-2	TRBJ2-3	.	13	CASSQILTDTQYF	TGTGCCAGCAGCCAAATCCTCACAGATACGCAGTATTTT
few	TRBV7-9	TRBJ1-5	.	13	CASSPGGNQPQHF	TGTGCCAGCAGCCCCGGGGGTAATCAGCCCCAGCATTTT
.	TRBV12-3/TRBV12-4	TRBJ1-1	.	13	CASSSQLNTEAFF	TGTGCCAGCAGTTCACAATTGAACACTGAAGCTTTCTTT
.	TRBV9	TRBJ2-5	TRBD2	17	CASSVAPLAGGQETQYF	TGTGCCAGCAGCGTAGCCCCCCTAGCGGGGGGGCAAGAGACCCAGTACTTC
.	TRBV3-1/TRBV3-2	TRBJ2-7	.	13	CASSQGTAYEQYF	TGTGCCAGCAGCCAAGGTACAGCATACGAGCAGTACTTC
.	TRBV19	TRBJ2-3	.	15	CASSMGQSVPDTQYF	TGTGCCAGTAGTATGGGGCAGTCCGTTCCAGATACGCAGTATTTT
.	TRBV6-6	TRBJ1-1	.	13	CASRRWSDTEAFF	TGTGCCAGCAGGCGATGGTCGGACACTGAAGCTTTCTTT
.	TRBV9	TRBJ1-4	.	12	CASSRAGEKLFF	TGTGCCAGCTCTCGAGCGGGTGAAAAACTGTTTTTT
.	TRBV2	TRBJ2-2	TRBD1	15	CASNVVTGDTGELFF	TGTGCCAGCAACGTCGTGACAGGGGACACCGGGGAGCTGTTTTTT
.	TRBV10-2	TRBJ2-1	.	10	CASRGVRTFF	TGCGCCAGCAGGGGAGTCCGTACGTTCTTC
.	TRBV7-3	TRBJ2-3	.	14	CASSSGLHTDTQYF	TGTGCCAGCAGCTCGGGACTGCACACAGATACGCAGTATTTT
.	TRBV14	TRBJ1-2	TRBD1	15	CASSQGKQGAYGYTF	TGTGCCAGCAGCCAAGGAAAACAGGGGGCCTATGGCTACACCTTC
.	TRBV3-1/TRBV3-2	TRBJ2-1	.	17	CASSQLSRLVGYNEQFF	TGTGCCAGCAGCCAACTAAGCAGACTAGTGGGCTACAATGAGCAGTTCTTC
.	TRBV4-2	TRBJ1-3	.	17	CASSQSPRGGSGNTIYF	TGTGCCAGCAGCCAATCCCCCCGTGGAGGGTCTGGAAACACCATATATTTT
.	TRBV5-5	TRBJ2-1	.	17	CASSLSPGASSYNEQFF	TGTGCCAGCAGCTTATCCCCAGGGGCAAGCTCCTACAATGAGCAGTTCTTC
.	TRBV6-5	TRBJ2-7	.	14	CASRAGGSTNEQYF	TGTGCCAGCAGGGCAGGGGGGTCAACTAACGAGCAGTACTTC
once	TRBV5-4	TRBJ2-5	TRBD1	15	CASSLGDREGETQYF	TGTGCCAGCAGCTTGGGGGACAGGGAGGGAGAGACCCAGTACTTC
.	TRBV7-2	TRBJ1-5	.	13	CASSLGQGQPQHF	TGTGCCAGCAGCTTAGGGCAGGGTCAGCCCCAGCATTTT
.	TRBV23-1	TRBJ2-7	TRBD1	13	CASSRDSSYEQYF	TGCGCCAGCAGTCGGGACAGCTCCTACGAGCAGTACTTC
.	TRBV5-1	TRBJ1-4	.	14	CASSLGWRGEKLFF	TGCGCCAGCAGCTTGGGTTGGCGAGGGGAAAAACTGTTTTTT
.	TRBV19	TRBJ2-2	TRBD1	14	CASSGTGVTGELFF	TGTGCCAGTAGCGGGACAGGGGTCACCGGGGAGCTGTTTTTT
few	TRBV19	TRBJ1-5	TRBD1	16	CASSTSGTASNQPQHF	TGTGCCAGTAGTACTTCCGGGACAGCCAGCAATCAGCCCCAGCATTTT
.	TRBV6-5	TRBJ1-2	.	15	CASSYSGKENYGYTF	TGTGCCAGCAGTTACTCCGGGAAGGAGAACTATGGCTACACCTTC
once	TRBV6-2/TRBV6-3	TRBJ1-6	.	13	CASSRDHSSPLHF	TGTGCCAGCAGCCGCGATCATTCTTCACCCCTCCACTTT
.	TRBV3-1/TRBV3-2	TRBJ1-5	.	13	CASSQVEGQPQHF	TGTGCCAGCAGCCAAGTAGAGGGTCAGCCCCAGCATTTT
.	TRBV5-6	TRBJ2-7	TRBD1	13	CASSLGQGSEQYF	TGTGCCAGCAGCTTGGGACAGGGCTCCGAGCAGTACTTC
.	TRBV3-1/TRBV3-2	TRBJ2-1	TRBD2	16	CASSRQFSGGGNEQFF	TGTGCCAGCAGCCGCCAGTTCAGCGGGGGGGGCAATGAGCAGTTCTTC
once	TRBV19	TRBJ1-1	.	15	CASSTLTAQDTEAFF	TGTGCCAGTAGTACCCTGACAGCCCAAGACACTGAAGCTTTCTTT
.	TRBV5-4	TRBJ2-5	.	12	CASSFAGETQYF	TGTGCCAGCAGTTTCGCGGGGGAGACCCAGTACTTC